Listed below are T cell receptor beta chains from one sample, sequenced in a study of prognosis after radiotherapy for stage I lung cancer. TCRdb processed the multiplex PCR reads anew with MiXCR; each CDR3 protein has one entry. In the table there are about 22,000 distinct CDR3 sequences, 43% of which are singletons. The material was PBMCs, obtained before or after stereotactic body radiation therapy (not recorded which). The receptor set was obtained from a donor aged 50 or older with non-small cell lung cancer. CDR3s include the opening cysteine and the closing phenylalanine or tryptophan. The order of the fields is clone size, J gene, V gene, D gene, CDR3 DNA, CDR3 protein. The D gene is left open where the match is weak. For some rows the clone size is stated as once, few or many, or as a class when expanded; others skip it.

abundance: many; j_gene: TRBJ2-2; v_gene: TRBV2; d_gene: .; CDR3nt: TGTGCCAGCAGCGCTACAGGCCCCGGGGAGCTGTTTTTT; CDR3aa: CASSATGPGELFF
abundance: many; j_gene: TRBJ2-1; v_gene: TRBV24-1; d_gene: .; CDR3nt: TGTGCCACCAGTGACCCCAGGACTAACAATGAGCAGTTCTTC; CDR3aa: CATSDPRTNNEQFF
abundance: many; j_gene: TRBJ1-3; v_gene: TRBV5-1; d_gene: .; CDR3nt: TGCGCCAGCAGCTTGGATCCACATAGCTCTGGAAACACCATATATTTT; CDR3aa: CASSLDPHSSGNTIYF
abundance: .; j_gene: TRBJ2-1; v_gene: TRBV12-3/TRBV12-4; d_gene: .; CDR3nt: TGTGCCAGCAGTTTTGTGGTAGGGGGATTAAATGAGCAGTTCTTC; CDR3aa: CASSFVVGGLNEQFF
abundance: many; j_gene: TRBJ2-7; v_gene: TRBV7-2; d_gene: .; CDR3nt: TGTGCCAGCAGCTTACGCGGGATAATCCTCCACGAGCAGTACTTC; CDR3aa: CASSLRGIILHEQYF
abundance: many; j_gene: TRBJ1-1; v_gene: TRBV7-2; d_gene: .; CDR3nt: TGTGCCAGCAGCTTAGTCGCAGGGGTGGGTGAAGCTTTCTTT; CDR3aa: CASSLVAGVGEAFF
abundance: .; j_gene: TRBJ2-5; v_gene: TRBV5-1; d_gene: .; CDR3nt: TGCTCCAGCAGCTTAGGGGTGATTGGAGGGACCCAGTACTTC; CDR3aa: CSSSLGVIGGTQYF
abundance: many; j_gene: TRBJ2-6; v_gene: TRBV5-6; d_gene: .; CDR3nt: TGTGCCAGCAGCTTCTGGGGCTCTGGGGCCAACGTCCTGACTTTC; CDR3aa: CASSFWGSGANVLTF
abundance: .; j_gene: TRBJ2-1; v_gene: TRBV11-2; d_gene: .; CDR3nt: TGTGCCAGCAGCTTAGATCCCGAGAGCTCCTACAATGAGCAGTTCTTC; CDR3aa: CASSLDPESSYNEQFF
abundance: few; j_gene: TRBJ1-4; v_gene: TRBV7-2; d_gene: .; CDR3nt: TGTGCCAGCAGCTTAGCGCGAGGCATGACAAAAGAAAAACTGTTTTTT; CDR3aa: CASSLARGMTKEKLFF
abundance: .; j_gene: TRBJ1-2; v_gene: TRBV6-1; d_gene: TRBD1; CDR3nt: TGTGCCAGCAGTGTTCGGGACAGCGGTAACTATGGCTACACCTTC; CDR3aa: CASSVRDSGNYGYTF
abundance: medium-sized; j_gene: TRBJ1-6; v_gene: TRBV7-6; d_gene: .; CDR3nt: TGTGCCAGCAGCCACAATAGCCGGGCCAAAAATTCACCCCTCCACTTT; CDR3aa: CASSHNSRAKNSPLHF
abundance: many; j_gene: TRBJ2-3; v_gene: TRBV7-2; d_gene: TRBD1; CDR3nt: TGTGCCAGCAGTCGGGACAGGGGGCTTACGGATACGCAGTATTTT; CDR3aa: CASSRDRGLTDTQYF
abundance: many; j_gene: TRBJ2-5; v_gene: TRBV7-9; d_gene: .; CDR3nt: TGTGCCAGCAGCTCCGGGACATGGCTGGAGACCCAGTACTTC; CDR3aa: CASSSGTWLETQYF
abundance: .; j_gene: TRBJ2-2; v_gene: TRBV24-1; d_gene: .; CDR3nt: TGTGCCACCAGTGAGAAAGCGGGCACTCTCTGCGGGGAGCTGTTTTTT; CDR3aa: CATSEKAGTLCGELFF
abundance: many; j_gene: TRBJ2-7; v_gene: TRBV7-9; d_gene: .; CDR3nt: TGTGCCAGCAGCTCCGATCGCGTTTCCCGCGGGGACTTTTTCTACGAGCAGTACTTC; CDR3aa: CASSSDRVSRGDFFYEQYF
abundance: medium-sized; j_gene: TRBJ1-2; v_gene: TRBV7-9; d_gene: .; CDR3nt: TGTGCCAGCAGCTTAGGGGGGACTTATGGCTACACCTTC; CDR3aa: CASSLGGTYGYTF